This TCR beta chain is from a study of blood T cell repertoires in COVID-19. Study in general: The United States, Italy and Spain were the sources of the acute and convalescent COVID-19 samples. From T cells, B-cell-depleted T cells, or PBMCs came the material, which was cDNA or gDNA.

After removal of 5 bases from V and 6 bases from J, the junction contained 6 bases not matched to a gene. CDR3 size: 13 residues. In the original processing: Reference gene primer amplification gave nucleated cell count estimates. Sequencing was performed with immunoSEQ multiplex PCR; in TCRdb, only in-frame clones are kept and a portion is missing. D and trimming were read from the DNA, whereas the V and J calls and clone size are those reported in that table. The repertoire holds 60,000 or so clones, with roughly 77% as singletons. Sequences were obtained from peripheral blood. The receptor was derived from an elderly man with acute or convalescent COVID-19. The chain links TRBV12-3 or TRBV12-4 to TRBJ1-2; 7 bases agree with TRBD1. DNA of the CDR3: TGTGCCAGCAGTCCGACAGGGTCCCATGGCTACACCTTC. As protein: CASSPTGSHGYTF.